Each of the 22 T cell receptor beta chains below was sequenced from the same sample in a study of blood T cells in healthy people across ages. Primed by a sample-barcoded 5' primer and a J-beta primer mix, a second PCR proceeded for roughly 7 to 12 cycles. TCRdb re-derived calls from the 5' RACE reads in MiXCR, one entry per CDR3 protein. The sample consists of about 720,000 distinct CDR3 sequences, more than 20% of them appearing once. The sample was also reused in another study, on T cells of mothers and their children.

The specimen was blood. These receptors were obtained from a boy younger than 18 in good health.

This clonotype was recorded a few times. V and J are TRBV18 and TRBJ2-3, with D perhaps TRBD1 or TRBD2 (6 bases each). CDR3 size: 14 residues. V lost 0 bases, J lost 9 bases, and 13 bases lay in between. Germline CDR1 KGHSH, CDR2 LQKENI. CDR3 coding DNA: TGTGCCAGCTCACCACCGCGGGACACAGGGACGCAGTATTTT. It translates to CASSPPRDTGTQYF.

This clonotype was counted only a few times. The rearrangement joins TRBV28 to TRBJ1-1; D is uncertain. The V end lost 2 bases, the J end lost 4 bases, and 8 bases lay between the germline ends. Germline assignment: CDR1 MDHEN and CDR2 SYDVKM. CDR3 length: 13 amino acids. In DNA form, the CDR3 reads TGTGCCAGCAGTTTACGGCAGATCACTGAAGCTTTCTTT. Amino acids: CASSLRQITEAFF.

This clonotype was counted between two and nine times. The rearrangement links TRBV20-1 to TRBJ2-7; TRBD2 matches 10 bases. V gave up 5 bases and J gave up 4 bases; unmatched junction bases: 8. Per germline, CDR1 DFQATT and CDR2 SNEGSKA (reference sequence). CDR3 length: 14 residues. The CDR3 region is CSAESASGSYEQYF. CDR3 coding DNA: TGCAGTGCTGAGAGCGCTAGCGGGAGTTACGAGCAGTACTTC.

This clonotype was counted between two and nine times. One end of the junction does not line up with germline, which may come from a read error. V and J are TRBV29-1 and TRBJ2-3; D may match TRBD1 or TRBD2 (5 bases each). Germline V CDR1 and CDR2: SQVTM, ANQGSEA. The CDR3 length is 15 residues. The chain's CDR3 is CSVDWGSASTGTQYF. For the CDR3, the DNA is TGCAGCGTTGACTGGGGGAGCGCTAGCACAGGTACGCAGTATTTT.

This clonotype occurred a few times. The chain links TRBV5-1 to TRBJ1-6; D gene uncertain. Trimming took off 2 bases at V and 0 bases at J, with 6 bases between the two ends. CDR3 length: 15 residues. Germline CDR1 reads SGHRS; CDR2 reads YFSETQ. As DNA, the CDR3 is TGCGCCAGCAGCTTAAGGGCCTCCTATAATTCACCCCTCCACTTT. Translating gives CASSLRASYNSPLHF.

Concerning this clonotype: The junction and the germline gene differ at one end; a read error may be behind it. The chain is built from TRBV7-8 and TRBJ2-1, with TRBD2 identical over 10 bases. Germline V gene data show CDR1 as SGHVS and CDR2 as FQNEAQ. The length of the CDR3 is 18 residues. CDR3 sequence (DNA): TGTGCCAGCAGCCAACAAGGGGCTAGCGGGAGCTCCTACAATGAGCAGCTCTTC. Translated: CASSQQGASGSSYNEQLF.

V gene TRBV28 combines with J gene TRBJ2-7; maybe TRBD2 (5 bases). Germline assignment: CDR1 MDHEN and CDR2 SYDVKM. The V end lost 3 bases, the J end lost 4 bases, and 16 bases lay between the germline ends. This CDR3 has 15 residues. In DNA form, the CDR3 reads TGTGCCAGCAGTTTGTTCCCTCAACGGGATTACGAGCAGTACTTC. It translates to CASSLFPQRDYEQYF.

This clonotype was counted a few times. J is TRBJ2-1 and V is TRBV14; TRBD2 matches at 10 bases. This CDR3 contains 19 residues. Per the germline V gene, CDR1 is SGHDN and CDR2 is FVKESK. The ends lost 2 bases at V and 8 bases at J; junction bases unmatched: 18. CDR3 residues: CASSQKSGLKAGGPYEQFF. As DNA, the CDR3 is TGTGCCAGCAGCCAAAAATCGGGCCTTAAAGCGGGAGGGCCCTATGAGCAGTTCTTC.

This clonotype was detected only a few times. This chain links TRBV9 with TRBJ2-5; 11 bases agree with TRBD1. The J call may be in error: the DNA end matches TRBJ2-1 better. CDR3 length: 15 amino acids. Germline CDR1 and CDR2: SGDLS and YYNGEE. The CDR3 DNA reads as TGTGCCAGCAGCGAAAGGGACAGGGGGAGTAATGAGCAGTTCTTC. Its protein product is CASSERDRGSNEQFF.

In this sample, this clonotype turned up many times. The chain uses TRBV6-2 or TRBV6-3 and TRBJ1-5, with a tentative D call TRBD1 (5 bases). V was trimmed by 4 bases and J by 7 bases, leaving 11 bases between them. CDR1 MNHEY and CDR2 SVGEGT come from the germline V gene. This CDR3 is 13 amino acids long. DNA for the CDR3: TGTGCCAGCAGTTTGGGGCCAGGACAGCCCCAGCATTTT. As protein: CASSLGPGQPQHF.

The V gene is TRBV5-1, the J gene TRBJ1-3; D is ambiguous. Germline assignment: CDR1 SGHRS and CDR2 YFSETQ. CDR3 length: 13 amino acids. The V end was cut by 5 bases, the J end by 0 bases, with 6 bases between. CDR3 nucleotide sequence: TGCGCCAGCAGGCCCCACTCTGGAAACACCATATATTTT. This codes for CASRPHSGNTIYF. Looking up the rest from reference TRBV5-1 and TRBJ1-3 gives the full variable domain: KAGVTQTPRYLIKTRGQQVTLSCSPISGHRSVSWYQQTPGQGLQFLFEYFSETQRNKGNFPGRFSGRQFSNSRSEMNVSTLELGDSALYLCASRPHSGNTIYFGEGSWLTVV.

CDR3 nucleotides: TGTGCCAGCAGCCAAGATTGGCGGACAGTAGGAAACACCATATATTTT. Its translation is CASSQDWRTVGNTIYF. This chain connects TRBV3-1 to TRBJ1-3, with D possibly being TRBD1 (6 bases). The V end was cut by 0 bases, the J end by 4 bases, with 13 bases between. Germline V CDR1 and CDR2: LGHDT, YNNKEL (reference sequence). The CDR3 extends over 16 amino acids.

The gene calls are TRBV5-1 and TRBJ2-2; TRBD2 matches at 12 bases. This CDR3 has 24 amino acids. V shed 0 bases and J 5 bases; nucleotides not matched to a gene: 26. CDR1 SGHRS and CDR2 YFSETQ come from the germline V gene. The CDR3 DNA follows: TGCGCCAGCAGCTTGGACCCAGAAAACTGGGGCGCTAGCGGGAGGGCCGGTTGGACCGGGGAGCTGTTTTTT. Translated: CASSLDPENWGASGRAGWTGELFF.

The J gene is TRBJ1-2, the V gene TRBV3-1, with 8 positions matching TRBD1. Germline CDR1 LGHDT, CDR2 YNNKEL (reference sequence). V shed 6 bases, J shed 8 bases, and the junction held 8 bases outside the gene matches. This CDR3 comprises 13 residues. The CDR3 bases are TGTGCCAGCAGTCCGACAGGGGAGCGGGGCTACACCTTC. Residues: CASSPTGERGYTF.

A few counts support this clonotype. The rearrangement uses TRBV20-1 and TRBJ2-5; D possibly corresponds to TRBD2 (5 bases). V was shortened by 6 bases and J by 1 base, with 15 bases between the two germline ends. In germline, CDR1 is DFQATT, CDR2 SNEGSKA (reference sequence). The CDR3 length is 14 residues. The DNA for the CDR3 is TGCAGTGCCCCCTTTGCCGGGGTCCAAGAGACCCAGTACTTC. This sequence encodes CSAPFAGVQETQYF.

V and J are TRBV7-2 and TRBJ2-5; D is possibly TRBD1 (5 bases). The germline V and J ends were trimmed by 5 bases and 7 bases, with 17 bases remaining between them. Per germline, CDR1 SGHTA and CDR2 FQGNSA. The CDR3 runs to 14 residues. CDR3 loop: CASSRGLPPGTQYF. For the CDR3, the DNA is TGTGCCAGCAGCAGGGGCCTTCCCCCGGGGACCCAGTACTTC.

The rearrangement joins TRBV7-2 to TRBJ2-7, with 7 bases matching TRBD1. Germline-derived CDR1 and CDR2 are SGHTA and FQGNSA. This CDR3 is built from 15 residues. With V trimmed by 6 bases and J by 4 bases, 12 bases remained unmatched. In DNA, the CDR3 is TGTGCCAGCAGTCCAAGGACAGGAGGAAATTACGAGCAGTACTTC. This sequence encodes CASSPRTGGNYEQYF.

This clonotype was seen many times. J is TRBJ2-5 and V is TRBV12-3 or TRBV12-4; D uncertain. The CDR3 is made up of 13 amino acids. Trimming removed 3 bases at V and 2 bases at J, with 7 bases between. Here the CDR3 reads CASSFWGQETQYF. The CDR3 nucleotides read TGTGCCAGCAGTTTTTGGGGACAAGAGACCCAGTACTTC.

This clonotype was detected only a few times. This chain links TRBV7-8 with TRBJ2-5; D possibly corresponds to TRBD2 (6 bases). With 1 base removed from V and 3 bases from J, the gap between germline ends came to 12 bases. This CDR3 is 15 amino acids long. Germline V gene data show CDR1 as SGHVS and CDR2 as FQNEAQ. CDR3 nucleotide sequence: TGTGCCAGCAGCTTAGTGAAGACGGGGGAAGAGACCCAGTACTTC. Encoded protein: CASSLVKTGEETQYF.

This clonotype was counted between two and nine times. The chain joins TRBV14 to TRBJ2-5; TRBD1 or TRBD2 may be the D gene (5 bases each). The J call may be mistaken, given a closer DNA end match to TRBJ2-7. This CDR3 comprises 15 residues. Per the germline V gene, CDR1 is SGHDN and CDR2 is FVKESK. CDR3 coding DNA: TGTGCCAGCAGCCGTCTCCCAGGGCGCGGGTACGAGCAGTACTTC. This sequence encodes CASSRLPGRGYEQYF.

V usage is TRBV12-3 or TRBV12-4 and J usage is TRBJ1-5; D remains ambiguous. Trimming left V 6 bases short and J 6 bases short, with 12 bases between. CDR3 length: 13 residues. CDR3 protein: CASSPRGVQPQHF. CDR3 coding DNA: TGTGCCAGCAGCCCAAGAGGAGTTCAGCCCCAGCATTTT.

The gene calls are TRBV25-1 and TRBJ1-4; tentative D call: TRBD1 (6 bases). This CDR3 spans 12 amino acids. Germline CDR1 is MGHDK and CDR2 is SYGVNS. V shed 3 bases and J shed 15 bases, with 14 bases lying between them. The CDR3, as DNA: TGTGCCAGCAGTGAGGGGGGGCCCGAGATGTTTTTT. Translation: CASSEGGPEMFF.